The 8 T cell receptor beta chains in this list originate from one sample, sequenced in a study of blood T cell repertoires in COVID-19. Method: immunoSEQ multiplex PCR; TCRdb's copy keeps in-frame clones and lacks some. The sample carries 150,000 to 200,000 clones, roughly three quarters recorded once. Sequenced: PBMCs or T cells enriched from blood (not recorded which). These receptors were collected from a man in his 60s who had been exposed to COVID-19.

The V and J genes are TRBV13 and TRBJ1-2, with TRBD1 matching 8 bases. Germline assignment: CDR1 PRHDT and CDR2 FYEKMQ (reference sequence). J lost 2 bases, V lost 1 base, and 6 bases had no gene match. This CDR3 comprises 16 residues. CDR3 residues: CASSLVGGQGNYGYTF. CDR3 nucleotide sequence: TGTGCCAGCAGCTTAGTGGGCGGACAGGGAAACTATGGCTACACCTTC.

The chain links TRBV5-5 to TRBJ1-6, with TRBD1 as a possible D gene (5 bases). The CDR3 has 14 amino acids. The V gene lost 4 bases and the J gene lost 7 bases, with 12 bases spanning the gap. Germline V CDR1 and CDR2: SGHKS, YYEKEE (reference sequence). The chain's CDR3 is CASSAGGVNSPLHF. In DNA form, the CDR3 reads TGTGCCAGCAGCGCGGGGGGGGTCAATTCACCCCTCCACTTT.

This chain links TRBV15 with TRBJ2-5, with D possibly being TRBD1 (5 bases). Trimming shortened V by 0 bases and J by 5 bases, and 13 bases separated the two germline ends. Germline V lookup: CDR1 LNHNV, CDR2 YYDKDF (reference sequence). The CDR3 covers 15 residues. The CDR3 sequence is CATSRDSGAWETQYF. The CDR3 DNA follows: TGTGCCACCAGCAGAGATTCTGGGGCCTGGGAGACCCAGTACTTC.

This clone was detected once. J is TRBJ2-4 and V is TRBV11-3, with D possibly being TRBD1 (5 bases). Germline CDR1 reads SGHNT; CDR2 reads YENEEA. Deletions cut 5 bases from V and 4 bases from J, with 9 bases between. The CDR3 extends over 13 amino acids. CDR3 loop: CASSLDRKNIQYF. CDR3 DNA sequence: TGTGCCAGCAGCCTTGACAGAAAAAACATTCAGTACTTC.

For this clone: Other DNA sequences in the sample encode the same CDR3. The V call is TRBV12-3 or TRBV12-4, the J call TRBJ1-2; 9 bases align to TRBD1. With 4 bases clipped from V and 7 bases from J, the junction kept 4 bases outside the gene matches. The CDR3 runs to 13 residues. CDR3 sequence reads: CASSSGQGGGYTF. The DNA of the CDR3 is TGTGCCAGCAGTTCGGGACAGGGTGGTGGCTACACCTTC.

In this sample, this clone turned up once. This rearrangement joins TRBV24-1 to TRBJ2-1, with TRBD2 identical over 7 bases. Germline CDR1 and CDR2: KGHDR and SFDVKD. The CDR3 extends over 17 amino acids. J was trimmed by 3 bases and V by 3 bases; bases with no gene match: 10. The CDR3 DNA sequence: TGTGCCACCAGTGATCCGTCCGGGGTAGCGGGCTACAATGAGCAGTTCTTC. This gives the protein CATSDPSGVAGYNEQFF.

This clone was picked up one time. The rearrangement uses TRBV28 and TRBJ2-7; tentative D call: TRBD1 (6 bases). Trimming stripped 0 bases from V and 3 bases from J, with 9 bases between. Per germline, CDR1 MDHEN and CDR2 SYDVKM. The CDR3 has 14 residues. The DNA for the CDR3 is TGTGCCAGCAGTTTATGGGGGGACAACTACGAGCAGTACTTC. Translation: CASSLWGDNYEQYF.

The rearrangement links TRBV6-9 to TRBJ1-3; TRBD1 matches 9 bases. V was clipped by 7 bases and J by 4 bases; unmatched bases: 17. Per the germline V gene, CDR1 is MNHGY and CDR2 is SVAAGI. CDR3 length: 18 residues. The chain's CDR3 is CASTFSRDRVFAGNTIYF. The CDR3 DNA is TGTGCCAGCACCTTTTCCCGGGACAGGGTCTTCGCGGGAAACACCATATATTTT.